The rows below give T cell receptor beta chains drawn from one sample of a study of blood T cell repertoires in COVID-19. Repertoires were generated with immunoSEQ multiplex PCR, while TCRdb's copy carries only in-frame clones and drops some. The sample has 85,000 to 110,000 clones; approximately 84% are singletons. Sequencing was carried out using peripheral blood. The receptors were gathered from a human donor in a cohort sampled during active or convalescent COVID-19. Both conserved end residues are part of each CDR3. D genes are given only for firm matches. Size is stated for part of the rows, as once, few or many counts, or as a class when the clone is expanded.

abundance	v_gene	d_gene	j_gene	CDR3nt	CDR3aa
.	TRBV19	TRBD1	TRBJ2-7	TGTGCCAGTAGTATCCTGCGCAGGGGGTCGGGTTACGAGCAGTACTTC	CASSILRRGSGYEQYF
.	TRBV29-1	TRBD1	TRBJ2-5	TGCAGCGAGCAGACAGGGGGCGATGAGACCCAGTACTTC	CSEQTGGDETQYF
.	TRBV5-6	.	TRBJ1-2	TGTGCCAGCAGCTTGGTATCTTCCTCCGGCTACACCTTC	CASSLVSSSGYTF
.	TRBV11-2	.	TRBJ1-1	TGTGCCAGCAGCCTCCGGGGGACGACAGAGGCTGAAGCTTTCTTT	CASSLRGTTEAEAFF
.	TRBV11-2	TRBD1	TRBJ1-1	TGTGCCAGCAGCGTGACAGGGCTAGGGAACACTGAAGCTTTCTTT	CASSVTGLGNTEAFF
.	TRBV30	TRBD1	TRBJ1-5	TGTGCCTGGAGCCCCCGGGGGACAGGGGTTTATCAGCCCCAGCATTTT	CAWSPRGTGVYQPQHF
.	TRBV6-5	TRBD1	TRBJ2-7	TGTGCCAGCAGGTCAAGGGGGCGCCCAACCTACGAGCAGTACTTC	CASRSRGRPTYEQYF
.	TRBV4-3	TRBD2	TRBJ2-2	TGCGCCAGCAGCCAAGCGGGGCGGGGGGCGCCAGCCGGGGAGCTGTTTTTT	CASSQAGRGAPAGELFF
.	TRBV13	TRBD1	TRBJ1-2	TGTGCCAGCACACTTTTCCTCGGACAGGGGGCGAAAGGCTACACCTTC	CASTLFLGQGAKGYTF
.	TRBV18	TRBD1	TRBJ1-4	TGTGCCAGCTCACCCGGGACAGGGGGCGAGGAAAAACTGTTTTTT	CASSPGTGGEEKLFF
.	TRBV19	TRBD1	TRBJ1-1	TGTGCCAGTAGTAAAGACAGGGATAACACTGAAGCTTTCTTT	CASSKDRDNTEAFF
.	TRBV5-6	.	TRBJ1-2	TGTGCCAGCAGCTTGAGCGGGGGCTACACCTTC	CASSLSGGYTF
.	TRBV5-1	.	TRBJ1-1	TGCGCCAGCAGCTCAGGGGTTTTGAACACTGAAGCTTTCTTT	CASSSGVLNTEAFF
.	TRBV11-3	TRBD1	TRBJ2-5	TGTGCCAGCAGCTGGGACAGGGGGGGGAGAGAGACCCAGTACTTC	CASSWDRGGRETQYF
.	TRBV3-1/TRBV3-2	TRBD1	TRBJ1-1	TGTGCCAGCAGCCAATCCGGGACAGGGGACACTGAAGCTTTCTTT	CASSQSGTGDTEAFF
.	TRBV3-1/TRBV3-2	.	TRBJ1-6	TGTGCCAGCAGCCAAGAGTGGGGGACTAGTTCACCCCTCCACTTT	CASSQEWGTSSPLHF
.	TRBV30	.	TRBJ2-5	TGTGCCTGGGGCCGGGACTCGGGCCGAGAGACCCAGTACTTC	CAWGRDSGRETQYF
.	TRBV11-3	.	TRBJ1-1	TGTGCCAGCAGCCCCCGCAGGGGGAACACTGAAGCTTTCTTT	CASSPRRGNTEAFF
.	TRBV24-1	.	TRBJ1-4	TGTGCCACCAGTGAGCAGGGGGAAAAACTGTTTTTT	CATSEQGEKLFF
.	TRBV18	TRBD1	TRBJ2-7	TGTGCCAGCTCACCCAGGACAGGAAGCTACGAGCAGTACTTC	CASSPRTGSYEQYF
.	TRBV9	TRBD2	TRBJ2-3	TGTGCCAGCAGCGTAGCTGGAGCGGGGGATAAAGGTGGTACGCAGTATTTT	CASSVAGAGDKGGTQYF
few	TRBV11-2	.	TRBJ1-1	TGTGCCAGCAGCTTAGGGACAGAGAACACTGAAGCTTTCTTT	CASSLGTENTEAFF
.	TRBV19	.	TRBJ2-1	TGTGCCAGTAGTATATTATCTGGAGTCTCCTACAATGAGCAGTTCTTC	CASSILSGVSYNEQFF